This TCR beta chain came from a study of T cell changes during pregnancy in multiple sclerosis. Using immunoSEQ multiplex PCR, the repertoire was profiled, and TCRdb retains in-frame clones only, with some absent. This repertoire shows about 31,000 clones, around nine tenths found once; its top ten account for roughly 4%. This CDR3 is 15 amino acids long. Germline assignment: CDR1 MRHNA and CDR2 SNTAGT. V was clipped by 3 bases and J by 6 bases; unmatched bases: 9. The origin of this receptor is a female donor with multiple sclerosis, enrolled in a pregnancy study. Sequenced here: CD8+ T cells from peripheral blood mononuclear cells, sampled in the second trimester of pregnancy. The chain combines TRBV6-4 with TRBJ2-3; TRBD2 matches 7 bases. The CDR3 DNA reads TGTGCCAGCAGTGAGACGGACGGGGGAGGGGATACGCAGTATTTT. This encodes CASSETDGGGDTQYF.